Shown below are 28 T cell receptor beta chains from a single sample sequenced in a study of blood T cell repertoires in COVID-19. Some clones are missing from TCRdb's copy, which holds only in-frame ones; the method was immunoSEQ multiplex PCR. The repertoire has about 110,000 clones, approximately 80% of them found once; the top ten carry about 4%. The sample was peripheral blood. The receptors stem from a woman aged 70-85 years with acute or convalescent COVID-19.

V is TRBV3-1 (or the pseudogene TRBV3-2) and J is TRBJ1-4; TRBD1 might be the D (5 bases). The CDR3 loop spans 13 amino acids. CDR1 is LGHDT and CDR2 is YNNKEL in the germline V gene (reference sequence). With 4 bases removed from V and 7 bases from J, the gap between germline ends came to 10 bases. CDR3 amino acids: CASSLGTGEKLFF. The CDR3 nucleotides are TGTGCCAGCAGCCTGGGGACTGGTGAAAAACTGTTTTTT.

This clone was detected only a few times. V and J are TRBV19 and TRBJ2-7, with a weak D call TRBD1 (6 bases). Germline V lookup: CDR1 LNHDA, CDR2 SQIVND (reference sequence). V dropped 5 bases and J dropped 4 bases, with 27 bases sitting between them. The CDR3 has 18 residues. The CDR3 DNA reads TGTGCCAGTAGTGCACCGGGACATAGGGCTTATTTCGTATACGAGCAGTACTTC. Amino acids: CASSAPGHRAYFVYEQYF.

V gene TRBV29-1 combines with J gene TRBJ2-7, with D hard to call. Germline CDR1 is SQVTM and CDR2 is ANQGSEA. The CDR3 has 12 residues. V gave up 6 bases and J gave up 3 bases, with 12 bases separating them. The DNA for the CDR3 is TGCAGCGTCTGGGCCTACAACTACGAGCAGTACTTC. Its protein product is CSVWAYNYEQYF.

The chain employs TRBV18 and TRBJ2-1, with 9 bases matching TRBD2. Germline V gene lookup returns CDR1 KGHSH and CDR2 LQKENI. The V gene end was trimmed by 3 bases and the J gene end by 3 bases; junction bases not matched to a gene: 3. This CDR3 comprises 15 residues. CDR3 DNA sequence: TGTGCCAGCTCACCGTCTAGCGGGAACTACAATGAGCAGTTCTTC. It codes for CASSPSSGNYNEQFF.

The chain combines TRBV27 with TRBJ1-5, with 7 bases lining up with TRBD1. The CDR3 is 14 amino acids. The ends lost 6 bases at V and 3 bases at J; junction bases unmatched: 5. CDR1 is MNHEY and CDR2 is SMNVEV in the germline V gene (reference sequence). The CDR3 DNA reads TGTGCCAGCAGAGGGACAGCGGTCAATCAGCCCCAGCATTTT. Protein: CASRGTAVNQPQHF.

This chain links TRBV28 with TRBJ1-4; TRBD1 is a possible D gene (5 bases). Germline V gene data show CDR1 as MDHEN and CDR2 as SYDVKM. CDR3 length equals 13 residues. The CDR3 spells CATAGGANEKLFF. The CDR3 coding sequence is TGTGCGACGGCGGGGGGAGCCAATGAAAAACTGTTTTTT.

The gene calls are TRBV5-6 and TRBJ1-6; 12 bases line up with TRBD1. Germline CDR1 and CDR2: SGHDT and YYEEEE. V shed 4 bases, J shed 4 bases, and the junction held 12 bases outside the gene matches. CDR3 size: 19 residues. The CDR3, as DNA: TGTGCCAGCAGCCGCCGCGGGACAGGGGGCCGGGGATATAATTCACCCCTCCACTTT. The encoded protein is CASSRRGTGGRGYNSPLHF.

The chain uses TRBV29-1 and TRBJ2-3; TRBD2 agrees at 7 bases. V was clipped by 1 base and J by 4 bases; unmatched bases: 8. The CDR3 runs to 15 residues. Germline assignment: CDR1 SQVTM and CDR2 ANQGSEA. DNA for the CDR3: TGCAGCGTTGAAGGTGGAACCCGGGAGGCAGATACGCAGTATTTT. Its protein product is CSVEGGTREADTQYF.

The chain recombines TRBV6-5 with TRBJ1-5; D gene ambiguous. With 7 bases removed from V and 2 bases from J, the gap between germline ends came to 15 bases. CDR1 and CDR2 from the germline V gene are MNHEY and SVGAGI. The CDR3 is 15 amino acids. The CDR3 protein is CASKAAHLGNQPQHF. Here the CDR3 DNA reads TGTGCCAGCAAGGCGGCCCACCTGGGCAATCAGCCCCAGCATTTT.

The chain combines TRBV30 with TRBJ2-1; 10 positions match TRBD1. Germline assignment: CDR1 GTSNPN and CDR2 SVGIG (reference sequence). CDR3 length: 14 residues. Trimming took 2 bases from V and 8 from J; bases not matched to a gene: 6. The CDR3 protein is CAWSRDRGLDEQFF. In nucleotides, the CDR3 is TGTGCCTGGAGTAGGGACAGGGGATTGGATGAGCAGTTCTTC.

The CDR3 DNA is TGTGCCAGTAGCAAACAGCCGGGACAGCGGATTGGCTACACCTTC. It is translated as CASSKQPGQRIGYTF. V gene TRBV19 combines with J gene TRBJ1-2, with TRBD1 matching 7 bases. The CDR3 totals 15 residues. Trimming removed 6 bases from V and 7 bases from J; junction bases left unmatched: 14. CDR1 LNHDA and CDR2 SQIVND come from the germline V gene (reference sequence). Full variable domain (outside the CDR3, taken from reference TRBV19 and TRBJ1-2): DGGITQSPKYLFRKEGQNVTLSCEQNLNHDAMYWYRQDPGQGLRLIYYSQIVNDFQKGDIAEGYSVSREKKESFPLTVTSAQKNPTAFYLCASSKQPGQRIGYTFGSGTRLTVV.

The chain joins TRBV5-5 to TRBJ1-3; 9 nucleotides line up with TRBD1. There are 15 residues in the CDR3. V shed 4 bases, J shed 5 bases, and the junction held 7 bases outside the gene matches. Germline CDR1 SGHKS, CDR2 YYEKEE (reference sequence). The CDR3 loop is CASSVEGQGRNTIYF. The CDR3 DNA is TGTGCCAGCAGCGTAGAAGGACAGGGGAGAAACACCATATATTTT.

The V call is TRBV28, the J call TRBJ2-1; the match to TRBD2 covers 7 bases. Germline trimming cut 10 bases from V and 0 bases from J; bases unmatched to any gene: 6. This CDR3 is 14 amino acids long. Germline V lookup: CDR1 MDHEN, CDR2 SYDVKM. CDR3 DNA sequence: TGTGCCACCCAGTCGGGGGGCTCCTACAATGAGCAGTTCTTC. Its protein is CATQSGGSYNEQFF.

In DNA, the CDR3 is TGCAGTGCTAGTCCCTTCCTAGCGGATCAAGAGACCCAGTACTTC. Protein: CSASPFLADQETQYF. The chain uses TRBV20-1 and TRBJ2-5; 7 bases are shared with TRBD2. In germline, CDR1 is DFQATT, CDR2 SNEGSKA (reference sequence). Losses at the gene ends were 3 bases for V and 2 bases for J; bases not matched to a gene: 9. This CDR3 is 15 amino acids long.

The J gene is TRBJ1-1, the V gene TRBV18; D gene uncertain. Germline CDR1 reads KGHSH; CDR2 reads LQKENI. The CDR3 is 12 residues long. V lost 2 bases to trimming and J lost 2 bases, with 3 bases between them. The CDR3 bases are TGTGCCAGCTCACCATATAACACTGAAGCTTTCTTT. Translated, it gives CASSPYNTEAFF.

This clone showed up just a few times. V is TRBV7-9 and J is TRBJ2-3, with D tentatively TRBD2 (6 bases). This CDR3 has 17 residues. Trimming took 6 bases from V and 4 from J, leaving 23 bases between them. Germline V CDR1 and CDR2: SEHNR, FQNEAQ (reference sequence). The CDR3 loop reads CASSSLRGMLGADTQYF. In DNA, the CDR3 is TGTGCCAGCAGTTCCTTACGGGGGATGCTTGGGGCAGATACGCAGTATTTT.

The CDR3 reads CASSQSRSGSADTQYF. CDR3 DNA: TGTGCCAGCAGCCAATCTCGTAGCGGGAGCGCAGATACGCAGTATTTT. The chain couples TRBV3-1 (or the pseudogene TRBV3-2) to TRBJ2-3; TRBD2 aligns across 9 bases. The germline CDR1 and CDR2 sequences are LGHDT and YNNKEL (reference sequence). Trimming cost V 2 bases and J 4 bases; bases outside gene matches: 7. The CDR3 spans 16 residues.

V is TRBV5-6 and J is TRBJ1-2; weak D call: TRBD1 (5 bases). Trimming removed 1 base at V and 3 bases at J, with 10 bases between. The CDR3 has 14 amino acids. CDR1 is SGHDT and CDR2 is YYEEEE in the germline V gene. The CDR3 sequence: CASSLRWGDYGYTF. The CDR3 region has the DNA TGTGCCAGCAGCTTGCGGTGGGGGGACTATGGCTACACCTTC.

The J gene is TRBJ1-1, the V gene TRBV4-3; D is possibly TRBD1 (6 bases). CDR1 and CDR2 from the germline V gene are LGHNA and YSLEER. V lost 4 bases and J 4 bases, leaving 13 bases between the germline ends. The CDR3 spans 14 residues. The DNA of the CDR3 is TGCGCCAGCAGCCGGGCCAGGGGTCCCACTGAAGCTTTCTTT. Its protein is CASSRARGPTEAFF.

This clone was counted once. This rearrangement joins TRBV7-2 to TRBJ2-4, with 12 bases lining up with TRBD2. V shed 5 bases and J 0 bases; nucleotides not matched to a gene: 5. The V gene's germline CDR1 is SGHTA and CDR2 FQGNSA. The CDR3 totals 17 residues. The CDR3 nucleotides are TGTGCCAGCAGCCAGGGACTAGCGGGCGTAGCCAAAAACATTCAGTACTTC. It codes for CASSQGLAGVAKNIQYF.

The chain is built from TRBV5-1 and TRBJ1-2, with TRBD1 as a possible D gene (5 bases). Per germline, CDR1 SGHRS and CDR2 YFSETQ. V lost 0 bases, J lost 4 bases, and 13 bases lay in between. This CDR3 has 15 residues. The CDR3 here is CASSLDVRERYGYTF. The CDR3, as DNA: TGCGCCAGCAGCTTGGACGTCAGGGAACGCTATGGCTACACCTTC.

This sequence joins TRBV28 and TRBJ1-5, with no clear D. CDR3 length: 16 residues. Germline lookup yields CDR1 MDHEN and CDR2 SYDVKM. The V end lost 6 bases, the J end lost 5 bases, and 20 bases lay between the germline ends. The CDR3 loop is CASSPRLVKGDQPQHF. Here the CDR3 DNA reads TGTGCCAGCAGCCCCAGGCTTGTCAAAGGCGATCAGCCCCAGCATTTT.

The chain links TRBV7-9 to TRBJ2-1; 7 bases fit TRBD1. Germline CDR1 is SEHNR and CDR2 is FQNEAQ (reference sequence). The CDR3 runs 14 residues. V lost 6 bases, J lost 7 bases, and 9 bases stayed unmatched. CDR3 nucleotides: TGTGCCAGCAGAGAGACAGGGAAAAAAAATGAGCAGTTCTTC. Amino acid sequence: CASRETGKKNEQFF.

The V gene is TRBV6-2 or TRBV6-3, the J gene TRBJ1-2; 9 bases align to TRBD1. The CDR3 runs to 14 residues. Germline assignment: CDR1 MNHEY and CDR2 SVGEGT. Unmatched junction bases numbered 6, after V lost 2 bases and J lost 8 bases. Here the CDR3 DNA reads TGTGCCAGCAGTTACCCAGGGACAGGGAACGGCTACACCTTC. Amino acids: CASSYPGTGNGYTF.

The chain employs TRBV4-1 and TRBJ2-5; 9 bases are shared with TRBD1. From germline, CDR1 is MGHRA and CDR2 YSYEKL. V lost 4 bases, J lost 8 bases, and 14 bases stayed unmatched. The CDR3 sequence is 16 residues long. In DNA, the CDR3 is TGCGCCAGCAGCCTCGGCGGATCGGGGACAGGGTACACCCAGTACTTC. This encodes CASSLGGSGTGYTQYF.

This chain links TRBV6-5 with TRBJ1-1, with no clear D. The CDR3 runs to 15 residues. The germline CDR1 and CDR2 sequences are MNHEY and SVGAGI. Trimming took 0 bases from V and 4 from J, leaving 12 bases between them. CDR3 DNA: TGTGCCAGCAGTTACTCGCCAGCCTCGGGCACTGAAGCTTTCTTT. Translated, it gives CASSYSPASGTEAFF.

The chain recombines TRBV5-1 with TRBJ2-7; 8 bases fit TRBD2. Germline V gives CDR1 SGHRS, CDR2 YFSETQ. CDR3 length: 14 amino acids. J gave up 3 bases and V 4 bases, and 6 bases lay outside the gene matches. The DNA of the CDR3 is TGCGCCAGCAGCACTAGCGGCACGGGCTACGAGCAGTACTTC. Translation gives CASSTSGTGYEQYF.

Details on this clone: One end of the junction does not line up with germline, which may come from a read error. The J gene is TRBJ1-2, the V gene TRBV23-1; perhaps TRBD1 as D (5 bases). TRBV23-1 is marked as an open reading frame, function uncertain. The CDR3 has 13 residues. CDR3: CASKIGTKYGYTF. The CDR3 nucleotides are TGCGCCAGCAAGATCGGGACTAAGTATGGCTACACCTTC.